This T cell receptor beta chain was recorded in a study of yellow fever vaccine responses in identical twins. This clonotype has just a few counts. Its antigen remains unknown. The V gene end was trimmed by 4 bases and the J gene end by 6 bases; junction bases not matched to a gene: 10. The CDR3 is made up of 16 amino acids. Germline CDR1 SGHVS, CDR2 FNYEAQ. Via MiXCR, TCRdb re-called the RT-PCR reads, giving one row per CDR3 protein. The data show approximately 13,000 distinct CDR3 sequences, roughly 86% seen once. Whole-study findings and limits: Twins reportedly had a vaccine T cell response that seemed partly convergent, partly personalized.

The V and J genes are TRBV7-6 and TRBJ2-1, with TRBD2 matching 9 bases. Material: T cells from blood (PBMCs), unsorted or a sorted subset (not recorded which), obtained before or after yellow fever vaccination (not recorded which). This sequence originates from a woman between 18 and 29 years old who received the yellow fever vaccine. CDR3 in DNA: TGTGCCAGCAGCTCGGAGGGGGGACTAGCCACCAATGAGCAGTTCTTC. It yields the protein CASSSEGGLATNEQFF.